This T cell receptor beta chain was documented in a study of cytomegalovirus exposure and HLA in healthy donors. This CDR3 comprises 14 residues. The V segment lost 4 bases and the J segment 1 base; nucleotides outside the gene matches: 3. The germline V gene has CDR1 SGHKS and CDR2 YYEKEE (reference sequence). In the PCR, 60 Vbeta and 13 Jbeta primers were used. The method was immunoSEQ multiplex PCR; TCRdb's version includes in-frame clones alone and lacks a portion of them. The sample records 120,000 to 150,000 clones, roughly four fifths being singletons. The sample taken for sequencing was PBMCs. The V and J genes are TRBV5-5 and TRBJ2-3; 7 bases match TRBD2. The receptor was isolated from a human donor in good health. CDR3 loop: CASSVLARTDTQYF. The CDR3 coding sequence is TGTGCCAGCAGCGTACTAGCGCGCACAGATACGCAGTATTTT.